These T cell receptor beta chains were read from a single sample in a study of T cell repertoires in cytomegalovirus infection. TCRdb used MiXCR to reprocess the reads, holding one entry per CDR3 protein. Here the sample spans 200,000 to 300,000 distinct CDR3 sequences, roughly 9% being singletons. The specimen was PBMCs. The receptors stem from a human donor in good health (CMV status not recorded). Some clones in this sample may be carry-over from other donors' samples. CDR3s include the opening cysteine and the closing phenylalanine or tryptophan. D genes are given only for firm matches. Clone size is shown for a subset of rows, as once, few, many or a class of expanded clone.

size: -
D: -
V: TRBV5-6
J: TRBJ2-6
CDR3: CASSLRSGAPDSGANVLTF

size: -
D: TRBD2
V: TRBV28
J: TRBJ2-3
CDR3: CASTQTSGGGTDTQYF

size: many
D: -
V: TRBV7-2
J: TRBJ2-5
CDR3: CASSLVIGPGRETQYF

size: many
D: TRBD1
V: TRBV6-1
J: TRBJ1-3
CDR3: CASRTQGGGNTIYF

size: many
D: -
V: TRBV7-2
J: TRBJ1-1
CDR3: CASSLGGGNTEAFF

size: many
D: -
V: TRBV6-1
J: TRBJ2-1
CDR3: CASSTLLRGRGMNEQFF

size: few
D: -
V: TRBV20-1
J: TRBJ1-1
CDR3: CSASAPGSVTEAFF

size: -
D: TRBD1
V: TRBV28
J: TRBJ1-5
CDR3: CASSKTGVNQPQHF

size: many
D: -
V: TRBV4-1
J: TRBJ2-1
CDR3: CASSQLDSTDEQFF

size: -
D: TRBD1
V: TRBV27
J: TRBJ2-7
CDR3: CASRPRGTGPTEQYF

size: -
D: TRBD1
V: TRBV7-6
J: TRBJ2-3
CDR3: CASSVNGQGEVDTQYF

size: few
D: -
V: TRBV6-6
J: TRBJ1-5
CDR3: CASSLTTTNQPQHF

size: many
D: -
V: TRBV28
J: TRBJ1-2
CDR3: CATEGARGSYGYTF

size: -
D: TRBD2
V: TRBV5-1
J: TRBJ2-5
CDR3: CASSLVLAGKVQETQYF

size: few
D: -
V: TRBV19
J: TRBJ2-1
CDR3: CASSAGGFPYNEQFF

size: many
D: -
V: TRBV7-2
J: TRBJ1-1
CDR3: CASSSRTEATEAFF